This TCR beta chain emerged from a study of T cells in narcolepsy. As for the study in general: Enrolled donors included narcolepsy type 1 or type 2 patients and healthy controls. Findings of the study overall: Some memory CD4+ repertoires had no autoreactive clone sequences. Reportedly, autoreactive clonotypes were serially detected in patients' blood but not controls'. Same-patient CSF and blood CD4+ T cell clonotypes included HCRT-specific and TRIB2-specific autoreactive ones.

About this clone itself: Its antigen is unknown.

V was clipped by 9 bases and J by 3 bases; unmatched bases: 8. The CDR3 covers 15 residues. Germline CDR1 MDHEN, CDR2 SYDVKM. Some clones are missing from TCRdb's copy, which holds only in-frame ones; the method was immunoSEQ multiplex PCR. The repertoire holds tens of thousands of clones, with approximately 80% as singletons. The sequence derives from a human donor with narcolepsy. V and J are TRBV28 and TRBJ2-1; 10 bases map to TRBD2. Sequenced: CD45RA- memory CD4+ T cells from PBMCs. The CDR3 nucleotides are TGTGCCAGTACTGTAGCGGGGGGTCTCTACAATGAGCAGTTCTTC. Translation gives CASTVAGGLYNEQFF.